Presented here are 12 T cell receptor beta chains from one specimen sequenced in a study of blood T cell repertoires in COVID-19. Measured with immunoSEQ multiplex PCR; TCRdb has only the in-frame clones, and not every one. The sample contains hundreds of thousands of clones, around 83% of which appear only once. The specimen sequenced was peripheral blood. The receptors here all came from a woman aged 50 to 65 with acute or convalescent COVID-19.

This chain connects TRBV4-1 to TRBJ2-7, with a possible D match to TRBD2 (5 bases). V was cut by 1 base and J by 3 bases, with 7 bases left in between. Germline V gene data show CDR1 as MGHRA and CDR2 as YSYEKL. The CDR3 length is 13 residues. The chain's CDR3 is CASSQGAGYEQYF. CDR3 DNA sequence: TGCGCCAGCAGCCAAGGCGCGGGCTACGAGCAGTACTTC.

This clone was counted between two and nine times. The V and J genes are TRBV5-8 and TRBJ2-1, with a weak D call TRBD2 (5 bases). This CDR3 contains 16 residues. Germline V gene data show CDR1 as SGHTS and CDR2 as YDEGEE. V lost 3 bases and J lost 2, with 15 bases in between. The CDR3 protein is CASSSLTGKAYNEQFF. Here the CDR3 DNA reads TGTGCCAGCAGCTCCCTGACGGGAAAAGCCTACAATGAGCAGTTCTTC.

This chain joins TRBV9 and TRBJ2-7; the match to TRBD2 covers 10 bases. CDR3 size: 14 residues. Germline lookup yields CDR1 SGDLS and CDR2 YYNGEE. Trimming removed 2 bases from V and 5 bases from J; junction bases left unmatched: 4. The CDR3 sequence is CASSVGGLANEQYF. The CDR3 nucleotides are TGTGCCAGCAGCGTGGGGGGACTAGCGAACGAGCAGTACTTC. Full variable domain (rest looked up from reference TRBV9 and TRBJ2-7): DSGVTQTPKHLITATGQRVTLRCSPRSGDLSVYWYQQSLDQGLQFLIQYYNGEERAKGNILERFSAQQFPDLHSELNLSSLELGDSALYFCASSVGGLANEQYFGPGTRLTVT.

This sequence joins TRBV27 and TRBJ1-1; 8 nucleotides agree with TRBD1. The CDR3 covers 14 residues. Germline trimming cut 8 bases from V and 0 bases from J; bases unmatched to any gene: 5. Germline CDR1 is MNHEY and CDR2 is SMNVEV (reference sequence). This CDR3 is CASRTQGVNTEAFF. DNA for the CDR3: TGTGCCAGCCGAACACAGGGGGTGAACACTGAAGCTTTCTTT.

The rearrangement uses TRBV3-1 (or the pseudogene TRBV3-2) and TRBJ2-6; TRBD2 is a possible D gene (5 bases). The germline gives CDR1 LGHDT, CDR2 YNNKEL (reference sequence). The CDR3 covers 19 residues. Trimming pared 4 bases from V and 2 bases from J, leaving 21 bases between. The CDR3 nucleotides read TGTGCCAGCAGCCCAACGGGGAGAGAAACGAACCCTGGGGCCAACGTCCTGACTTTC. It is translated as CASSPTGRETNPGANVLTF.

J is TRBJ1-6 and V is TRBV5-1; TRBD1 is a possible D gene (6 bases). V lost 4 bases and J lost 7, with 18 bases in between. Germline CDR1 reads SGHRS; CDR2 reads YFSETQ. This CDR3 has 16 residues. The DNA for the CDR3 is TGCGCCAGCAGCAACACAGGGACGGGCTTGAATTCACCCCTCCACTTT. Protein product: CASSNTGTGLNSPLHF. The full variable domain, with the rest looked up from reference TRBV5-1 and TRBJ1-6, is KAGVTQTPRYLIKTRGQQVTLSCSPISGHRSVSWYQQTPGQGLQFLFEYFSETQRNKGNFPGRFSGRQFSNSRSEMNVSTLELGDSALYLCASSNTGTGLNSPLHFGNGTRLTVT.

Regarding this clone: Just one base apart from a much larger clone, this may be a read error. Other DNA sequences in this sample translate to the same CDR3. The chain uses TRBV21-1 and TRBJ1-1; TRBD1 is the table's D call, not checked against the DNA. TRBV21-1 is tagged as a pseudogene. The CDR3 contains 17 residues. For the CDR3, the DNA is TGTGCTAGCAGCAAAGAAGTGGGGCCACTTCGGTACACTGAAGCTTTCTTT. Translation: CASSKEVGPLRYTEAFF.

The count of this clone is one. The chain has TRBV18 and TRBJ2-7; unclear D gene. Germline CDR1 reads KGHSH; CDR2 reads LQKENI. The V end was cut by 3 bases, the J end by 1 base, with 10 bases between. The length of the CDR3 is 14 residues. CDR3 nucleotide sequence: TGTGCCAGCTCACCTAGACACGCATCCTACGAGCAGTACTTC. Protein product: CASSPRHASYEQYF.

This chain connects TRBV5-6 to TRBJ1-1; D is unresolved. V lost 0 bases and J 1 base, leaving 10 bases between the germline ends. Germline V gene sequence: CDR1 SGHDT, CDR2 YYEEEE. The length of the CDR3 is 15 residues. In nucleotides, the CDR3 is TGTGCCAGCAGCTTGGGGGCCAGAAGGAACACTGAAGCTTTCTTT. Its protein is CASSLGARRNTEAFF.

The rearrangement joins TRBV9 to TRBJ1-1; D may be TRBD1 (5 bases). The CDR3 runs to 14 residues. Looked up from germline, CDR1 is SGDLS and CDR2 is YYNGEE. The V end was cut by 0 bases, the J end by 1 base, with 7 bases between. CDR3 amino acids: CASSVGGENTEAFF. The CDR3, as DNA: TGTGCCAGCAGCGTAGGGGGGGAGAACACTGAAGCTTTCTTT.

The chain carries TRBV2 and TRBJ1-5, with D perhaps TRBD1 (6 bases). V gave up 6 bases and J gave up 5 bases, with 14 bases separating them. The CDR3 contains 14 residues. Germline lookup yields CDR1 SNHLY and CDR2 FYNNEI. Written as DNA, the CDR3 is TGTGCCAGCAGCTGGGGGGGGCAGGATCAGCCCCAGCATTTT. This gives the protein CASSWGGQDQPQHF. The full variable domain, in which reference TRBV2 and TRBJ1-5 provide the parts outside the CDR3, is EPEVTQTPSHQVTQMGQEVILRCVPISNHLYFYWYRQILGQKVEFLVSFYNNEISEKSEIFDDQFSVERPDGSNFTLKIRSTKLEDSAMYFCASSWGGQDQPQHFGDGTRLSIL.

The V and J genes are TRBV5-4 and TRBJ2-3; the match to TRBD2 covers 7 bases. The CDR3 length is 14 residues. Germline V gives CDR1 SGHNT, CDR2 YYREEE (reference sequence). J lost 4 bases, V lost 4 bases, and 6 bases had no gene match. CDR3 residues: CASSVSSGADTQYF. Written as DNA, the CDR3 is TGTGCCAGCAGCGTGTCTAGCGGCGCAGATACGCAGTATTTT.